This T cell receptor (beta chain) was sequenced in a study of blood T cell repertoires in COVID-19. Overall study: Sites in the United States, Italy and Spain provided acute and convalescent COVID-19 samples. PBMCs, B-cell-depleted T cells, or T cells were the source of the cDNA or gDNA that made up the material.

This CDR3 comprises 12 residues. Germline CDR1 reads MNHEY; CDR2 reads SMNVEV (reference sequence). V was shortened by 6 bases and J by 7 bases, with 10 bases between the two germline ends. Authors' processing steps: Amplifying reference gene primers gave estimates of nucleated cell counts. The protocol was immunoSEQ multiplex PCR, while the TCRdb copy is restricted to in-frame clones and leaves out a portion. The V and J calls and the clone size are those of that table, but D and trimming were determined from the DNA. The sample records 100,000 or so clones, approximately 72% being singletons. The source is a woman aged 65 to 85 with acute or convalescent COVID-19. Sample: peripheral blood. This chain connects TRBV27 to TRBJ1-5; D gene uncertain. This chain's CDR3 is CASSEGGQPQHF. The CDR3 bases are TGTGCCAGCAGCGAGGGTGGACAGCCCCAGCATTTT.